These 10 T cell receptor beta chains share one sample of origin, sequenced in a study of vaccination effects on CD4 cells after COVID-19. These TCRs' antigens remain unknown. Sequencing followed a ViraFEST assay step that expanded antigen-specific CD4+ T cells with viral peptide pools. It was after nine to ten days of culture that CD4+ T cells were isolated. Repertoires were generated with immunoSEQ multiplex PCR, while TCRdb's copy carries only in-frame clones and drops some. This table has approximately 54,000 clones, roughly 76% appearing once. The starting material was CD4+ T cells from PBMCs cultured with HCoV-229E spike peptides, obtained before COVID-19 vaccination. The source of these receptors is a human donor who received a COVID-19 vaccine.

This clone was counted a few times. This chain links TRBV6-2 or TRBV6-3 with TRBJ1-1, with 8 bases identical to TRBD1. CDR1 is MNHEY and CDR2 is SVGEGT in the germline V gene. This CDR3 spans 11 amino acids. The ends lost 5 bases at V and 11 bases at J; junction bases unmatched: 4. CDR3 DNA: TGTGCCAGCAGTCCAGGGGGCTGGGCTTTCTTT. Encoded protein: CASSPGGWAFF.

This clone was seen a few times. The chain links TRBV11-2 to TRBJ1-3; possible D gene TRBD1, 6 bases. There are 15 residues in the CDR3. The V gene's germline CDR1 is SGHAT and CDR2 FQNNGV. The V end lost 7 bases, the J end lost 0 bases, and 13 bases lay between the germline ends. CDR3 in amino acids: CASTRRGGSGNTIYF. CDR3 DNA: TGTGCCAGCACCCGTCGAGGGGGCTCTGGAAACACCATATATTTT. Complete variable domain (other parts from reference TRBV11-2 and TRBJ1-3): EAGVAQSPRYKIIEKRQSVAFWCNPISGHATLYWYQQILGQGPKLLIQFQNNGVVDDSQLPKDRFSAERLKGVDSTLKIQPAKLEDSAVYLCASTRRGGSGNTIYFGEGSWLTVV.

The V call is TRBV13, the J call TRBJ1-1, with 8 bases that match TRBD1. Looked up from germline, CDR1 is PRHDT and CDR2 is FYEKMQ (reference sequence). The CDR3 extends over 15 amino acids. V lost 4 bases to trimming and J lost 4 bases; unmatched junction nucleotides: 8. The CDR3 loop is CASSSSTTGGTEAFF. For the CDR3, the DNA is TGTGCCAGCAGCTCTTCAACCACAGGGGGCACTGAAGCTTTCTTT.

J is TRBJ2-3 and V is TRBV18; D is possibly TRBD1 (6 bases). In germline, CDR1 is KGHSH, CDR2 LQKENI. Between the trimmed V and J ends, which lost 3 bases and 3 bases, there was a span of 13 bases. The CDR3 is made up of 15 amino acids. Here the CDR3 DNA reads TGTGCCAGCTCACCCCAATCCGGGACAACAGATACGCAGTATTTT. Amino acids: CASSPQSGTTDTQYF.

The J gene is TRBJ2-5, the V gene TRBV12-5; 8 bases match TRBD1. The CDR3 runs 16 residues. V shed 0 bases, J shed 4 bases, and the junction held 7 bases outside the gene matches. Per the germline V gene, CDR1 is LGHNT and CDR2 is FRNRAP. The CDR3: CASGLVLGQGLETQYF. CDR3 nucleotide sequence: TGTGCTAGTGGTTTGGTACTAGGACAGGGTTTAGAGACCCAGTACTTC.

The chain links TRBV19 to TRBJ1-4, with TRBD1 identical over 7 bases. The CDR3 runs 16 residues. The ends lost 3 bases at V and 6 bases at J; junction bases unmatched: 10. From germline, CDR1 is LNHDA and CDR2 SQIVND (reference sequence). The CDR3 DNA sequence: TGTGCCAGTAGTATCTTAAGGCCAGGGGGTGATGAAAAACTGTTTTTT. This sequence encodes CASSILRPGGDEKLFF. The full variable domain, in which reference TRBV19 and TRBJ1-4 provide the parts outside the CDR3, is DGGITQSPKYLFRKEGQNVTLSCEQNLNHDAMYWYRQDPGQGLRLIYYSQIVNDFQKGDIAEGYSVSREKKESFPLTVTSAQKNPTAFYLCASSILRPGGDEKLFFGSGTQLSVL.

The V and J genes are TRBV5-1 and TRBJ2-2, with TRBD1 identical over 7 bases. With V trimmed by 4 bases and J by 6 bases, 6 bases remained unmatched. In germline, CDR1 is SGHRS, CDR2 YFSETQ. The CDR3 consists of 14 residues. The CDR3 here is CASSTGQPAGELFF. For the CDR3, the DNA is TGCGCCAGCAGCACGGGACAGCCGGCCGGGGAGCTGTTTTTT. The whole variable domain, filled in from reference TRBV5-1 and TRBJ2-2, reads KAGVTQTPRYLIKTRGQQVTLSCSPISGHRSVSWYQQTPGQGLQFLFEYFSETQRNKGNFPGRFSGRQFSNSRSEMNVSTLELGDSALYLCASSTGQPAGELFFGEGSRLTVL.

J is TRBJ1-2 and V is TRBV24-1, with 8 bases fitting TRBD1. V gave up 3 bases and J gave up 8 bases; unmatched junction bases: 10. The CDR3 contains 15 residues. The germline V gene encodes CDR1 KGHDR and CDR2 SFDVKD. The chain's CDR3 is CATSDQNDRGRGYTF. CDR3 nucleotide sequence: TGTGCCACCAGTGATCAGAATGACAGGGGTAGGGGCTACACCTTC.

This clone appeared a few times. J is TRBJ2-7 and V is TRBV28, with no clear D. Germline V gives CDR1 MDHEN, CDR2 SYDVKM. The CDR3 loop spans 12 amino acids. V lost 6 bases and J 4 bases, leaving 10 bases between the germline ends. Here the CDR3 DNA reads TGTGCCAGCAGCCCGAGAGCGTACGAGCAGTACGTC. This sequence encodes CASSPRAYEQYV.

This chain connects TRBV5-4 to TRBJ2-3; possibly TRBD1 for D (5 bases). The CDR3 is 14 amino acids. Per germline, CDR1 SGHNT and CDR2 YYREEE (reference sequence). With 0 bases removed from V and 3 bases from J, the gap between germline ends came to 8 bases. This CDR3 reads CASSLAQGTDTQYF. DNA for the CDR3: TGTGCCAGCAGCTTGGCCCAGGGTACAGATACGCAGTATTTT.